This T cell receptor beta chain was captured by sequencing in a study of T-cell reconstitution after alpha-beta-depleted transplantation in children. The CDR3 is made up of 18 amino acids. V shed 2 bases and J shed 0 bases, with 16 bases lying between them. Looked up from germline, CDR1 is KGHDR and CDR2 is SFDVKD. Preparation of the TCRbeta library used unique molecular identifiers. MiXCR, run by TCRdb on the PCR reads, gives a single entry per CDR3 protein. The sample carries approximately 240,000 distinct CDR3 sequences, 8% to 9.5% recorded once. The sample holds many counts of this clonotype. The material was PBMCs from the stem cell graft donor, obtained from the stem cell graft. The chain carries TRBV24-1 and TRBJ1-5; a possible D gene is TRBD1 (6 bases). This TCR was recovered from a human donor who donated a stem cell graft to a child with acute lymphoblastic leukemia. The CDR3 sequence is CATSDSGHPFYSNQPQHF. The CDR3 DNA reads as TGTGCCACCAGTGATTCGGGACACCCATTTTATAGCAATCAGCCCCAGCATTTT.